The 29 T cell receptor beta chains below come from one sample, sequenced in a study of lymphopenia after photon versus proton radiotherapy. TCRdb's copy holds only in-frame clones and misses some; the assay was immunoSEQ multiplex PCR. This table has tens of thousands of clones, roughly 89% appearing once. The sample here was peripheral blood, taken from a patient treated with proton-based radiotherapy. All receptors come from a woman in her sixties or seventies with cholangiocarcinoma. Some clones in this sample may be carry-over from other donors' samples.

The CDR3 region is CSAGRQGQLFF. For the CDR3, the DNA is TGCAGTGCTGGGAGACAGGGACAACTGTTTTTT. V is TRBV20-1 and J is TRBJ1-4, with TRBD1 identical over 7 bases. The CDR3 totals 11 residues. Germline-derived CDR1 and CDR2 are DFQATT and SNEGSKA (reference sequence). J lost 12 bases, V lost 5 bases, and 6 bases had no gene match.

The V and J genes are TRBV7-2 and TRBJ2-7; possible D gene TRBD2, 5 bases. V gave up 3 bases and J gave up 3 bases, with 15 bases separating them. Germline CDR1 is SGHTA and CDR2 is FQGNSA. The CDR3 extends over 15 amino acids. The CDR3 DNA is TGTGCCAGCAGCTTCCCGGAGGAGCGAAACTACGAGCAGTACTTC. Protein product: CASSFPEERNYEQYF.

The chain recombines TRBV30 with TRBJ1-5, with D possibly TRBD1 on 6 matching bases. Germline CDR1 is GTSNPN and CDR2 is SVGIG (reference sequence). CDR3 length equals 14 residues. V lost 7 bases to trimming and J lost 4 bases, with 17 bases between them. DNA of the CDR3: TGTGCCTATCAAAAGGGGGGGCGAAATCAGCCCCAGCATTTT. Amino acid sequence: CAYQKGGRNQPQHF.

The chain couples TRBV7-2 to TRBJ2-3, with 10 bases fitting TRBD2. V shed 6 bases and J 6 bases; nucleotides not matched to a gene: 15. This CDR3 is 17 amino acids long. Germline-derived CDR1 and CDR2 are SGHTA and FQGNSA. The CDR3 nucleotides are TGTGCCAGCAGTCGGGGGGTGTCTAGCGGGAGCAGCGATACGCAGTATTTT. The encoded protein is CASSRGVSSGSSDTQYF.

The CDR3 DNA reads TGTGCCAGCTCACCAAAACAGGGGTTCTATGGCTACACCTTC. Translated: CASSPKQGFYGYTF. This chain links TRBV18 with TRBJ1-2; 7 bases are a match to TRBD1. Per the germline V gene, CDR1 is KGHSH and CDR2 is LQKENI. The J segment lost 4 bases and the V segment lost 2 bases, leaving 4 bases of the junction unmatched. The CDR3 totals 14 residues.

The chain combines TRBV4-1 with TRBJ1-2; D call uncertain. This CDR3 comprises 15 residues. Trimming left V 2 bases short and J 3 bases short, with 13 bases between. Germline V lookup: CDR1 MGHRA, CDR2 YSYEKL. This CDR3 is CASSQLLGKDYGYTF. The DNA for the CDR3 is TGCGCCAGCAGCCAACTCTTAGGGAAGGACTATGGCTACACCTTC.

To note about this clone: The identical CDR3 is also encoded by other nucleotide sequences in the sample. This rearrangement joins TRBV7-2 to TRBJ2-7; the D gene is possibly TRBD2 (5 bases). Germline V lookup: CDR1 SGHTA, CDR2 FQGNSA. This CDR3 contains 13 residues. The V gene lost 1 base and the J gene lost 4 bases, with 8 bases spanning the gap. CDR3 bases: TGTGCCAGCAGCTTAGAAGCGGAGTACGAGCAGTACTTC. This gives the protein CASSLEAEYEQYF.

The chain combines TRBV18 with TRBJ2-3; 16 nucleotides line up with TRBD2. From germline, CDR1 is KGHSH and CDR2 LQKENI. This CDR3 comprises 18 residues. The junction had 3 bases not matched to a gene; V was cut back by 3 bases and J by 0 bases. The CDR3 spells CASSPPGLAGGSTDTQYF. For the CDR3, the DNA is TGTGCCAGCTCACCCCCGGGACTAGCGGGGGGGAGCACAGATACGCAGTATTTT.

V usage is TRBV7-2 and J usage is TRBJ2-7; 10 nucleotides align to TRBD2. Trimming cost V 1 base and J 3 bases; bases outside gene matches: 3. The CDR3 loop spans 15 amino acids. Germline CDR1 is SGHTA and CDR2 is FQGNSA. The CDR3 nucleotides are TGTGCCAGCAGCTTAGATCCTAGCGGGAGCTACGAGCAGTACTTC. Protein product: CASSLDPSGSYEQYF. The entire variable domain, with the rest obtained from reference TRBV7-2 and TRBJ2-7, is as follows: GAGVSQSPSNKVTEKGKDVELRCDPISGHTALYWYRQSLGQGLEFLIYFQGNSAPDKSGLPSDRFSAERTGGSVSTLTIQRTQQEDSAVYLCASSLDPSGSYEQYFGPGTRLTVT.

The rearrangement uses TRBV18 and TRBJ2-7; no clear D. CDR1 is KGHSH, CDR2 LQKENI, per germline. This CDR3 has 13 residues. Trimming removed 1 base from V and 3 bases from J, with 7 bases in between. The DNA of the CDR3 is TGTGCCAGCTCACCACAGGGTGGCTACGAGCAGTACTTC. This codes for CASSPQGGYEQYF.

The CDR3 nucleotides read TGTGCCAGCAGTCCCCCTCTCCCAACAGGGGCCACTGAAGCTTTCTTT. Its translation is CASSPPLPTGATEAFF. The V and J genes are TRBV25-1 and TRBJ1-1, with 7 bases lining up with TRBD1. Germline CDR1 reads MGHDK; CDR2 reads SYGVNS. V dropped 5 bases and J dropped 4; count of bases not matched to a gene: 13. CDR3 size: 16 residues.

This chain uses TRBV19 with TRBJ1-2; 7 nucleotides line up with TRBD1. V lost 4 bases and J lost 5; bases outside the gene matches: 7. CDR1 is LNHDA, CDR2 SQIVND, per germline (reference sequence). The CDR3 loop spans 14 amino acids. CDR3 DNA sequence: TGTGCCAGTAGTAAAGGGGACAGCCCGTATGGCTACACCTTC. Amino acid sequence: CASSKGDSPYGYTF.

This clone was seen a few times. V usage is TRBV5-1 and J usage is TRBJ2-7, with TRBD2 as a possible D gene (5 bases). The germline V gene has CDR1 SGHRS and CDR2 YFSETQ. V lost 6 bases and J 3 bases, leaving 10 bases between the germline ends. This CDR3 spans 12 amino acids. DNA of the CDR3: TGCGCCAGCACCTATCGGGGCTACGAGCAGTACTTC. Translated, it gives CASTYRGYEQYF.

This clone was counted a single time. The rearrangement links TRBV7-9 to TRBJ2-5; D call uncertain. V was clipped by 8 bases and J by 2 bases, with 6 bases between them. The CDR3 contains 11 residues. Germline V gene lookup returns CDR1 SEHNR and CDR2 FQNEAQ (reference sequence). The CDR3 spells CASQRQETQYF. DNA of the CDR3: TGTGCCAGCCAACGACAAGAGACCCAGTACTTC.

The chain joins TRBV19 to TRBJ2-7, with D maybe TRBD2 (5 bases). V was trimmed by 3 bases and J by 6 bases, leaving 15 bases between them. CDR1 is LNHDA and CDR2 is SQIVND in the germline V gene (reference sequence). The CDR3 length is 14 residues. Written as DNA, the CDR3 is TGTGCCAGTAGTATCCCGGGGTCGGTCTCCGAGCAGTACTTC. Its protein is CASSIPGSVSEQYF.

The CDR3 DNA reads TGTGCCAGCAGCACCCGGGGGGTTAGATCAGATACGCAGTATTTT. Translation gives CASSTRGVRSDTQYF. This rearrangement joins TRBV9 to TRBJ2-3, with 7 bases fitting TRBD2. Unmatched junction bases numbered 9, after V lost 4 bases and J lost 4 bases. There are 15 residues in the CDR3. Per the germline V gene, CDR1 is SGDLS and CDR2 is YYNGEE.

This clone has a handful of counts. The chain has TRBV6-6 and TRBJ1-5; no firm D call. The V end was cut by 6 bases, the J end by 2 bases, with 11 bases between. The CDR3 loop spans 14 amino acids. CDR1 and CDR2 (germline): MNHNY, SVGAGI (reference sequence). The CDR3, as DNA: TGTGCCAGCAGCCGCGAAAGCGGCAATCAGCCCCAGCATTTT. It translates to CASSRESGNQPQHF.

This rearrangement joins TRBV11-2 to TRBJ1-1; 8 nucleotides agree with TRBD1. Trimming at V came to 5 bases and at J to 6 bases, leaving 11 bases not matched to a gene. The length of the CDR3 is 15 residues. In germline, CDR1 is SGHAT, CDR2 FQNNGV. CDR3 nucleotides: TGTGCCAGCAGCCTAAGACAGGGGCTAAAGTCTGAAGCTTTCTTT. It specifies CASSLRQGLKSEAFF.

The chain joins TRBV5-1 to TRBJ2-1; 10 nucleotides line up with TRBD2. Unmatched junction bases numbered 14, after V lost 0 bases and J lost 8 bases. The CDR3 is 18 residues long. Germline V gene lookup returns CDR1 SGHRS and CDR2 YFSETQ. The CDR3 protein is CASSLVPATSGPRDEQFF. CDR3 DNA sequence: TGCGCCAGCAGCTTGGTGCCAGCGACTAGCGGGCCAAGGGATGAGCAGTTCTTC.

The CDR3 DNA reads TGTGCCAGCAGTTTCCAGGAGGAGGAAAAACTGTTTTTT. This sequence encodes CASSFQEEEKLFF. This chain uses TRBV6-6 with TRBJ1-4; D ambiguous. Deletions cut 4 bases from V and 8 bases from J, with 11 bases between. Germline CDR1 reads MNHNY; CDR2 reads SVGAGI (reference sequence). The CDR3 has 13 residues.

The rearrangement joins TRBV18 to TRBJ1-5; D ambiguous. Deletions cut 2 bases from V and 0 bases from J, with 8 bases between. The germline CDR1 and CDR2 sequences are KGHSH and LQKENI. The CDR3 consists of 15 residues. CDR3 residues: CASSPVAHSNQPQHF. CDR3 bases: TGTGCCAGCTCACCAGTGGCACATAGCAATCAGCCCCAGCATTTT.

The chain has TRBV6-1 and TRBJ2-5; D is uncertain. Germline V gene data show CDR1 as MNHNS and CDR2 as SASEGT. This CDR3 has 13 amino acids. Deletions cut 10 bases from V and 5 bases from J, with 17 bases between. CDR3 protein: CATSPGTLETQYF. The CDR3 coding sequence is TGTGCCACCTCTCCGGGCACGCTGGAGACCCAGTACTTC.

This chain uses TRBV6-6 with TRBJ1-6; D is possibly TRBD1 (5 bases). This CDR3 is built from 15 residues. The V gene lost 6 bases and the J gene lost 10 bases, with 19 bases spanning the gap. The V gene's germline CDR1 is MNHNY and CDR2 SVGAGI (reference sequence). CDR3 sequence reads: CASSTAAGSESPLHF. The CDR3 nucleotides are TGTGCCAGCAGCACCGCGGCAGGGTCTGAATCACCCCTCCACTTT.

The gene calls are TRBV5-6 and TRBJ2-1, with 7 bases fitting TRBD2. V was clipped by 0 bases and J by 3 bases; unmatched bases: 3. Germline V gene data show CDR1 as SGHDT and CDR2 as YYEEEE. The CDR3 has 15 residues. This chain's CDR3 is CASSLAGRSYNEQFF. The CDR3 region has the DNA TGTGCCAGCAGCTTGGCCGGGAGGAGCTACAATGAGCAGTTCTTC. The whole variable domain, remainder taken from reference TRBV5-6 and TRBJ2-1, is DAGVTQSPTHLIKTRGQQVTLRCSPKSGHDTVSWYQQALGQGPQFIFQYYEEEERQRGNFPDRFSGHQFPNYSSELNVNALLLGDSALYLCASSLAGRSYNEQFFGPGTRLTVL.

V and J are TRBV19 and TRBJ2-3; the match to TRBD1 covers 8 bases. Germline CDR1 LNHDA, CDR2 SQIVND (reference sequence). V was pared by 6 bases and J by 3 bases, with 5 bases of the junction left unmatched. CDR3 length: 14 amino acids. This chain's CDR3 is CASRPRGLTDTQYF. CDR3 in DNA: TGTGCCAGTAGACCCAGGGGGCTGACAGATACGCAGTATTTT.

Comments on this clone: Here the CDR3 omits its conserved ending phenylalanine or tryptophan, so a read error is the likely source. The limits of the CDR3 on the DNA are not certain, so only TCRdb's listed CDR3 is given. The chain links TRBV30 to TRBJ1-1. The V gene's germline CDR1 is GTSNPN and CDR2 SVGIG (reference sequence). The CDR3 contains 12 residues when both ends are counted. The CDR3 sequence: CAWSVSASRILV.

V usage is TRBV7-3 and J usage is TRBJ2-3, with D possibly TRBD2 on 5 matching bases. The germline gives CDR1 SGHTA, CDR2 FQGTGA. V shed 0 bases and J shed 3 bases, with 10 bases lying between them. The CDR3 runs 15 residues. The CDR3 DNA follows: TGTGCCAGCAGCTTAACCTTCGGAGGAACAGATACGCAGTATTTT. This codes for CASSLTFGGTDTQYF.

The V and J genes are TRBV5-1 and TRBJ1-2, with D perhaps matching TRBD1 (5 bases). Germline V gene lookup returns CDR1 SGHRS and CDR2 YFSETQ. Trimming removed 6 bases at V and 4 bases at J, with 13 bases between. The CDR3 length is 13 residues. The CDR3, as DNA: TGCGCCAGCACCCGTGGGGGAATCTATGGCTACACCTTC. Its translation: CASTRGGIYGYTF.

The chain carries TRBV11-2 and TRBJ2-1; TRBD2 matches 13 bases. Unmatched junction bases numbered 4, after V lost 4 bases and J lost 7 bases. This CDR3 has 15 residues. Per germline, CDR1 SGHAT and CDR2 FQNNGV. The CDR3 region is CASSSGGLAGNEQFF. The CDR3 bases are TGTGCCAGCAGCTCTGGGGGACTAGCGGGAAATGAGCAGTTCTTC.